This entry lists 5 T cell receptor beta chains sequenced from one sample in a study of OX40 agonist ivuxolimab in advanced cancers. Clones were sequenced by immunoSEQ multiplex PCR, and TCRdb holds only the in-frame ones, with some missing. The profile shows around 80,000 clones, roughly nine tenths of them singletons. The sequencing used CD4+ or CD8+ T cells sorted from blood, collected in a trial of the OX40 agonist ivuxolimab. The receptors come from an adult with an advanced solid tumor such as melanoma, head and neck, liver or kidney cancer.

This chain joins TRBV18 and TRBJ1-2; the D is unclear. CDR1 is KGHSH, CDR2 LQKENI, per germline. The V end was cut by 4 bases, the J end by 4 bases, with 7 bases between. There are 12 residues in the CDR3. The CDR3 region has the DNA TGTGCCAGCTCACGTTTTCCCTATGGCTACACCTTC. This codes for CASSRFPYGYTF. The whole variable domain, filled in from reference TRBV18 and TRBJ1-2, reads NAGVMQNPRHLVRRRGQEARLRCSPMKGHSHVYWYRQLPEEGLKFMVYLQKENIIDESGMPKERFSAEFPKEGPSILRIQQVVRGDSAAYFCASSRFPYGYTFGSGTRLTVV.

The chain combines TRBV30 with TRBJ2-4; D not resolved. Trimming removed 4 bases from V and 6 bases from J, with 13 bases in between. Germline V CDR1 and CDR2: GTSNPN, SVGIG (reference sequence). The CDR3 is made up of 13 amino acids. The CDR3 spells CAWTSELVNIQYF. DNA for the CDR3: TGTGCCTGGACTTCTGAGCTAGTAAACATTCAGTACTTC.

The genes are TRBV6-5 and TRBJ2-5; the D is unclear. Germline values: CDR1 MNHEY, CDR2 SVGAGI. The V and J ends lost 0 bases and 4 bases respectively, with 9 bases between them. The CDR3 runs 14 residues. The CDR3 spells CASSYSTGRETQYF. Here the CDR3 DNA reads TGTGCCAGCAGTTACTCGACCGGGCGAGAGACCCAGTACTTC.

Comment on this clone: In the same sample, other DNA sequences code for this CDR3. The chain joins TRBV30 to TRBJ2-7, with a tentative D call TRBD1 (6 bases). The V gene lost 0 bases and the J gene lost 0 bases, with 9 bases spanning the gap. Germline loops: CDR1 GTSNPN, CDR2 SVGIG (reference sequence). CDR3 length: 14 residues. CDR3 in amino acids: CAWSVGGSSYEQYF. In nucleotides, the CDR3 is TGTGCCTGGAGTGTAGGGGGAAGCTCCTACGAGCAGTACTTC. The full variable domain, in which reference TRBV30 and TRBJ2-7 provide the parts outside the CDR3, is SQTIHQWPATLVQPVGSPLSLECTVEGTSNPNLYWYRQAAGRGLQLLFYSVGIGQISSEVPQNLSASRPQDRQFILSSKKLLLSDSGFYLCAWSVGGSSYEQYFGPGTRLTVT.

This chain links TRBV7-3 with TRBJ2-1, with D possibly called TRBD1 or TRBD2 (6 bases each). This CDR3 has 15 amino acids. V shed 2 bases and J shed 5 bases, with 13 bases lying between them. From germline, CDR1 is SGHTA and CDR2 FQGTGA. The CDR3 coding sequence is TGTGCCAGCAGCTTATCCGGGGGCCTGAACAATGAGCAGTTCTTC. Its translation: CASSLSGGLNNEQFF.